This T cell receptor (beta chain) emerged from a study of T cell clusters in autoimmune cytopenias. TRB rearrangements were amplified by touch-down multiplex PCR with mixed TRB-A/B primers. From its re-call of the multiplex PCR reads, TCRdb lists each CDR3 protein once, without DNA. The sample table sets out thousands of distinct CDR3 sequences. Roughly 38,000 genome equivalents of blood DNA were amplified for TRB. This clonotype ranks as medium-sized in terms of frequency. CDR3 length: 13 amino acids. The germline CDR1 and CDR2 sequences are MNHEY and SVGEGT. The sample consisted of peripheral blood. The origin of this receptor is a human donor with an autoimmune cytopenia or autoimmune hepatitis (not recorded which). The chain combines TRBV6-2 or TRBV6-3 with TRBJ1-6. The CDR3 reads CASRRAYNSPLHF.